Here is one T cell receptor (beta chain) with its context. Germline values: CDR1 SGHTA, CDR2 FQGNSA. There are 16 residues in the CDR3. Unmatched junction bases numbered 7, after V lost 1 base and J lost 7 bases. This specimen comes from a study of T-cell reconstitution after alpha-beta-depleted transplantation in children. Researchers prepared the TCRbeta library using unique molecular identifiers, the study reports. TCRdb reanalysed the PCR reads using MiXCR and keeps one entry per CDR3 protein. This table has around 300,000 distinct CDR3 sequences, approximately 23% appearing once. The clonotype originates from a male patient younger than 18 who had a stem cell transplant for acute lymphoblastic leukemia, so the T cells may come from the graft donor. This sample comprised PBMCs, mostly from graft donor cells, obtained 180 days after TCRalphabeta/CD19-depleted stem cell transplant. The chain uses TRBV7-2 and TRBJ2-1; 10 bases align to TRBD2. The CDR3 loop reads CASSLGLAGGGNEQFF. The CDR3 bases are TGTGCCAGCAGCTTAGGGTTAGCGGGAGGTGGGAATGAGCAGTTCTTC.